This TCR beta chain is from a study of T cells in Graves' hyperthyroidism and ophthalmopathy. TCR beta CDR3 regions were amplified from RNA transcripts. First-round RT-PCR of the TCR CDR3 relied on the HTBI primer set. TCRdb recomputed calls from the multiplex PCR reads with MiXCR, one row per CDR3 protein. The data show roughly 650,000 distinct CDR3 sequences, about a sixth seen once. Germline V lookup: CDR1 LNHDA, CDR2 SQIVND (reference sequence). This CDR3 comprises 12 residues. The V gene lost 9 bases and the J gene lost 6 bases, with 11 bases spanning the gap. The sample was blood. The chain is built from TRBV19 and TRBJ1-4; D gene ambiguous. This sequence originates from a woman aged 40 to 50 with Graves' ophthalmopathy. In nucleotides, the CDR3 is TGTGCCAGCCACTCGGGGTATGAAAAACTGTTTTTT. It specifies CASHSGYEKLFF. The complete variable domain, with remaining parts taken from reference TRBV19 and TRBJ1-4, reads DGGITQSPKYLFRKEGQNVTLSCEQNLNHDAMYWYRQDPGQGLRLIYYSQIVNDFQKGDIAEGYSVSREKKESFPLTVTSAQKNPTAFYLCASHSGYEKLFFGSGTQLSVL.